This T cell receptor (beta chain) was identified during a study of blood T cells in healthy people across ages. Concerning this clonotype itself: A much bigger clone sits one base away, suggesting this may be a read error.

The CDR3 is made up of 15 amino acids. Germline V gives CDR1 SQVTM, CDR2 ANQGSEA. Through a sample-barcoded 5' primer and a J-beta primer mix, a second PCR was run for about 6 to 11 cycles. One entry per CDR3 protein results from TCRdb running MiXCR on the 5' RACE reads. Of around 1,000,000 distinct CDR3 sequences in the sample, roughly two fifths are singletons; the top ten hold around 12%. The sequencing sample was made of blood. The TCR sequence derives from a young man in good health. V usage is TRBV29-1 and J usage is TRBJ2-1; 11 bases agree with TRBD2. CDR3 residues: CSVEVGGTSGNEQLF. CDR3 DNA sequence: TGCAGCGTTGAAGTTGGAGGGACTAGCGGCAATGAGCAGCTCTTC.